This entry concerns a single T cell receptor (beta chain). These data are taken from a study of cytomegalovirus exposure and HLA in healthy donors. V lost 2 bases, J lost 9 bases, and 12 bases lay in between. This CDR3 comprises 12 residues. Germline V CDR1 and CDR2: SGHDT, YYEEEE. Produced via immunoSEQ multiplex PCR; TCRdb's table is partial and in-frame only. Altogether a few hundred thousand clones are present, 65% to 90% being singletons, with the ten largest covering roughly 1%. The V call is TRBV5-6, the J call TRBJ2-7; D perhaps matches TRBD1 (6 bases). This TCR came from a woman under 30 in good health and CMV-seronegative. The sequenced sample was PBMCs. CDR3 region: CASSFQGLGQYF. CDR3 in DNA: TGTGCCAGCAGCTTTCAGGGGCTCGGGCAGTACTTC.